This is a list of T cell receptor beta chains from one sample in a study of regulatory T cells in long-lasting Graves disease. TCRdb analysed the multiplex PCR reads with MiXCR anew, one entry per CDR3 protein. The sample has around 460,000 distinct CDR3 sequences, around 15% seen once. This same sample was also part of a study on T cells in Graves' hyperthyroidism and ophthalmopathy.

The sequencing used peripheral blood mononuclear cells (PBMCs), collected at new diagnosis, from a patient treated with antithyroid drugs. The receptors originated from a woman aged 45-60 years with Graves disease. The CDR3 runs from the conserved cysteine through the conserved F or W. A D gene is named only where the DNA matches it firmly. Part of the rows lack a size; the others show once, few, many or a class for expanded clones.

clone size,D gene,V gene,J gene,CDR3 DNA,CDR3 protein
many,TRBD2,TRBV3-1,TRBJ2-3,TGTGCCAGCAGCCAAGCAAGCGGGAGGGCCTCTGTGACAGATACGCAGTATTTT,CASSQASGRASVTDTQYF
.,TRBD2,TRBV9,TRBJ2-3,TGTGCCAGCAGCGCCGGGACTAGCGGTTTAAATACGCAGTATTTT,CASSAGTSGLNTQYF
.,.,TRBV20-1,TRBJ1-1,TGCAGTGCTAGAGATAGGAGGGTGTCTGAAGCTTTCTTT,CSARDRRVSEAFF
few,TRBD1,TRBV10-1,TRBJ2-2,TGCGCCAGCAATTCGGGACAGGCGGCGAACACCGGGGAGCTGTTTTTT,CASNSGQAANTGELFF
.,TRBD2,TRBV24-1,TRBJ2-2,TGTGCCACCAGTGGGTCCCGGCTAGCGGGAGATCGGGACACCGGGGAGCTGTTTTTT,CATSGSRLAGDRDTGELFF
.,.,TRBV5-1,TRBJ2-3,TGCGCCAGCAGCTTGGCGGGCCGAGGCCCGGCAGATACGCAGTATTTT,CASSLAGRGPADTQYF
many,TRBD2,TRBV2,TRBJ2-2,TGTGCCAGCACGCGGGGGGACCGCCCGGGGACCGGGGAGCTGTTTTTT,CASTRGDRPGTGELFF
few,.,TRBV7-3,TRBJ2-2,TGTGCCAGCAGTAGAGACTACCTCTCATTCGGGGAGCTGTTTTTT,CASSRDYLSFGELFF
many,TRBD1,TRBV2,TRBJ2-5,TGTGCCAGCAGTGACAACAGGGGGTACCAAGAGACCCAGTACTTC,CASSDNRGYQETQYF
many,TRBD2,TRBV12-3/TRBV12-4,TRBJ2-5,TGTGCCAGCAGTTTAAGACCGGGACTAGCGGGAGAGACCCAGTACTTC,CASSLRPGLAGETQYF
.,TRBD1,TRBV6-1,TRBJ1-5,TGTGCCAGCAGTGAAGCGCTCGTGGAACAGGGGCGTGATCAGCCCCAGCATTTT,CASSEALVEQGRDQPQHF
many,.,TRBV2,TRBJ2-5,TGTGCCAGCAGTCAAAATTCCGCAGGGGGAGGTGAGACCCAGTACTTC,CASSQNSAGGGETQYF
many,.,TRBV27,TRBJ2-5,TGTGCCAGCAGCCTATCATGGGGGGGGGCGCATAGGATCCAGTACTTC,CASSLSWGGAHRIQYF
many,.,TRBV13,TRBJ2-7,TGTGCCAGCAGTAACGGGTATAGCTCCTACGAGCAGTACTTC,CASSNGYSSYEQYF
.,TRBD1,TRBV5-1,TRBJ2-7,TGCGCCAGCAGCTTGGGGTATAACGACAGGGGGTTCGACTACGAGCAGTACTTC,CASSLGYNDRGFDYEQYF
.,TRBD1,TRBV19,TRBJ2-1,TGTGCCAGTAGTCCGCGTAGGGACAGCCGTATGGAGACCCAGTTCTTC,CASSPRRDSRMETQFF